The T cell receptor beta chain under discussion was sequenced for a study of T cell clonotyping in hematopoietic cell transplantation. Study-level background: Recipient samples before transplant were obtained post-cytoreduction.

Study findings and constraints: At the given depth, recipient repertoires were over 95% de novo clonotypes. No sorting was done, leaving CD4 and CD8 contributions mixed. Pathologically expanded recipient clonotypes increased progressively from day 30 to day 180 as diversity fell.

Described time point: recipient sample about 28 days before transplant, after cytoreduction. Concerning this clone: Its antigen is not known.

This CDR3 spans 13 amino acids. Germline CDR1 and CDR2: GTSNPN and SVGIG (reference sequence). The germline V and J ends were trimmed by 0 bases and 8 bases, with 13 bases remaining between them. Clones were sequenced by immunoSEQ multiplex PCR, and TCRdb holds only the in-frame ones, with some missing. The sample lists around 11,000 clones, 87% occurring once. This rearrangement joins TRBV30 to TRBJ1-1; D may be TRBD1 (6 bases). This specimen was peripheral blood mononuclear cells, taken before stem cell transplant. This sequence originates from a woman aged 50 to 65 with chronic myeloid leukemia. Some clones in this sample may be carry-over from other donors' samples. The CDR3 region is CAWSVGQGREAFF. In DNA, the CDR3 is TGTGCCTGGAGTGTAGGGCAGGGGAGAGAAGCTTTCTTT.